This T cell receptor (beta chain) emerged from a study of T-cell reconstitution after alpha-beta-depleted transplantation in children. Overall study results and limits: Several hundred expanded graft clones reportedly gave rise to the alpha-beta T cells present about two months after transplant. Newly produced T cells mostly provided counts and TCRbeta diversity after one year, as hyperexpanded clones declined.

Germline V lookup: CDR1 DFQATT, CDR2 SNEGSKA (reference sequence). This CDR3 has 13 residues. The V end lost 2 bases, the J end lost 1 base, and 7 bases lay between the germline ends. This clonotype was detected ten times or more. The antigen is undetermined. Unique molecular identifiers were used to barcode this TCRbeta library. TCRdb reanalysed the PCR reads using MiXCR and keeps one entry per CDR3 protein. The sample shows under 750,000 distinct CDR3 sequences, 23% of them seen only once. The chain combines TRBV20-1 with TRBJ2-3, with D unclear. The receptor comes from a boy younger than two who had a stem cell transplant for acute myeloid leukemia, so the T cells may come from the graft donor. The source was PBMCs, mostly from graft donor cells, collected 360 days after TCRalphabeta/CD19-depleted stem cell transplant. CDR3 loop: CSARLGGTDTQYF. DNA for the CDR3: TGCAGTGCTAGACTAGGCGGCACAGATACGCAGTATTTT.